A selection of T cell receptor beta chains follows, all from one sample in a study of radiotherapy plus CTLA-4 blockade in lung cancer. Assay used: immunoSEQ multiplex PCR; TCRdb lists only in-frame clones, some missing. The sample includes about 77,000 clones, roughly 74% of them seen just once. This sample comprised peripheral blood, obtained from a patient treated with radiotherapy plus ipilimumab. These receptors were obtained from a human donor with non-small cell lung cancer whose response to radiotherapy plus ipilimumab could not be evaluated. The CDR3 runs from the conserved cysteine through the conserved F or W. Clone size, where shown, is once, few, many, or a class for clones that have expanded.

NA,TRBV5-1,TRBJ2-2,CASSLEKPTGELFF
NA,TRBV11-2,TRBJ1-2,CASSLDPTGGYGYTF
NA,TRBV7-3,TRBJ2-7,CASSFQRGPSYEQYF
NA,TRBV7-3,TRBJ2-1,CASSLPSANEQFF
NA,TRBV30,TRBJ2-7,CAWSPGGSSYEQYF
once,TRBV5-4,TRBJ2-1,CASSYKGANEQFF
NA,TRBV18,TRBJ2-7,CASSLTGGREQYF
NA,TRBV7-8,TRBJ2-1,CASSSGQGVGNEQFF
once,TRBV18,TRBJ1-1,CASASGGMNTEAFF
medium-sized,TRBV20-1,TRBJ1-1,CSAFLNTEAFF
NA,TRBV18,TRBJ2-7,CASSPESHYEQYF
once,TRBV19,TRBJ2-3,CASSIGTSGGTDTQYF
NA,TRBV7-9,TRBJ2-1,CASSMLRDRDNEQFF
once,TRBV6-5,TRBJ1-2,CASRPVRGRDGYTF